This TCR beta chain was retrieved from a study of OX40 agonist ivuxolimab in advanced cancers. Study background: It was ivuxolimab, an agonistic anti-OX40 (CD134) antibody, that patients were treated with. People who had prior anti-PD-1, anti-PD-L1 or anti-CTLA-4 therapy could take part, and about 37% had some.

About this clone itself: What it binds is not known.

Germline CDR1 and CDR2: MNHEY and SVGAGI. The CDR3 covers 13 residues. The germline V and J ends were trimmed by 6 bases and 10 bases, with 18 bases remaining between them. Method: immunoSEQ multiplex PCR; TCRdb's copy keeps in-frame clones and lacks some. The repertoire has some 74,000 clones, 65% to 90% of them found once; the top ten carry roughly 0.5%. Study conclusions and caveats: Some nonresponders also had low normalized T-cell clonal expansion.

The receptor was derived from an adult with an advanced solid tumor such as melanoma, head and neck, liver or kidney cancer. This material consisted of CD4+ or CD8+ T cells sorted from blood, taken in a trial of the OX40 agonist ivuxolimab. The rearrangement joins TRBV6-5 to TRBJ1-2; a possible D gene is TRBD1 (6 bases). This CDR3 reads CASSPRQERDYTF. The CDR3 coding sequence is TGTGCCAGCAGCCCAAGACAGGAACGCGACTACACCTTC.